This entry is about one T cell receptor (beta chain). The data are from a study of blood T cell repertoires in COVID-19. Study details: Nucleic acid was either cDNA or gDNA, and it came from T cells, B-cell-depleted T cells, or PBMCs.

Germline V lookup: CDR1 SGHTA, CDR2 FQGNSA. This CDR3 has 13 amino acids. Trimming took off 3 bases at V and 4 bases at J, with 7 bases between the two ends. The method was immunoSEQ multiplex PCR; TCRdb's version includes in-frame clones alone and lacks a portion of them. In the table there are about 68,000 clones, 65% to 85% of which are singletons. The sample comprised peripheral blood. This rearrangement joins TRBV7-2 to TRBJ1-3; D is unclear. This clonotype originated in a woman in her forties or fifties with acute or convalescent COVID-19. The CDR3 nucleotides read TGTGCCAGCAGCTTCGGGGAGGGAAACACCATATATTTT. It yields the protein CASSFGEGNTIYF.